Given below is one T cell receptor (beta chain) in context. These data come from a study of blood T cell repertoires in COVID-19. Trimming left V 5 bases short and J 2 bases short, with 13 bases between. Germline V gene sequence: CDR1 SGHTA, CDR2 FQGNSA. This CDR3 spans 15 amino acids. In the authors' methods: Amplification of reference gene primers provided the estimated nucleated cell counts. Generated by immunoSEQ multiplex PCR, the TCRdb table keeps only in-frame clones and is missing some. The D gene and trimming were derived from the DNA, and the V and J assignments and clone size from that table. The profile shows roughly 520,000 clones, 70% to 90% of them singletons.

The sample was PBMCs or T cells enriched from blood (not recorded which). V is TRBV7-2 and J is TRBJ1-3; possible D gene TRBD1, 6 bases. The sequence was obtained from a woman in her forties who had recovered from COVID-19. The chain's CDR3 is CASSDSAGAGNTIYF. The CDR3 nucleotides are TGTGCCAGCAGCGATAGTGCAGGGGCTGGAAACACCATATATTTT.